The 10 T cell receptor beta chains below come from one sample, sequenced in a study of T cell responses to AZD1222 COVID-19 vaccine. Libraries were prepared by immunoSEQ multiplex PCR; TCRdb keeps only in-frame clonotypes and omits some of them. The table records over 150,000 clones, around 88% of them present only once. The material sequenced was peripheral blood, taken 28 days after the second AZD1222 dose. The source of these receptors is an adult who received the AZD1222 COVID-19 vaccine.

This sequence joins TRBV29-1 and TRBJ1-3; no clear D gene. Trimming cost V 1 base and J 1 base, with 14 bases left between them. Germline assignment: CDR1 SQVTM and CDR2 ANQGSEA. The CDR3 length is 16 residues. The CDR3 DNA reads as TGCAGCGTTGAAGGGGCGTCTAGGGATTCTGGAAACACCATATATTTT. Translation: CSVEGASRDSGNTIYF.

This clone was seen just once. The chain employs TRBV3-1 (or the pseudogene TRBV3-2) and TRBJ1-3; tentatively, D is TRBD1 (6 bases). The CDR3 has 14 amino acids. Germline V gene sequence: CDR1 LGHDT, CDR2 YNNKEL (reference sequence). V lost 0 bases and J lost 7, with 10 bases in between. The CDR3 nucleotides are TGTGCCAGCAGCCAAGATCCCGGGGGCAACACCATATATTTT. It yields the protein CASSQDPGGNTIYF.

The chain has TRBV9 and TRBJ2-7; D might be TRBD2 (5 bases). V lost 4 bases to trimming and J lost 2 bases, with 16 bases between them. Germline V gene sequence: CDR1 SGDLS, CDR2 YYNGEE. The CDR3 covers 15 residues. DNA of the CDR3: TGTGCCAGCAGCCCAGGACTTTTGGGTCCCTACGAGCAGTACTTC. Translating gives CASSPGLLGPYEQYF.

The chain carries TRBV30 and TRBJ1-2, with D possibly matching TRBD1 (5 bases). Per the germline V gene, CDR1 is GTSNPN and CDR2 is SVGIG (reference sequence). V was shortened by 0 bases and J by 8 bases, with 16 bases between the two germline ends. The CDR3 is 14 residues long. CDR3 region: CAWSVQGPTHGYTF. As DNA, the CDR3 is TGTGCCTGGAGTGTCCAGGGCCCAACCCACGGCTACACCTTC.

The chain joins TRBV5-1 to TRBJ1-3, with D perhaps matching TRBD1 (6 bases). Trimming took 2 bases from V and 3 from J, leaving 9 bases between them. The CDR3 sequence is 14 residues long. CDR1 and CDR2 from the germline V gene are SGHRS and YFSETQ. CDR3 bases: TGCGCCAGCAGCTTACAGGGACTTGGAAACACCATATATTTT. This encodes CASSLQGLGNTIYF.

The chain joins TRBV12-3 or TRBV12-4 to TRBJ1-2; D remains unclear. V was cut by 2 bases and J by 4 bases, with 5 bases left in between. The CDR3 extends over 12 amino acids. CDR3: CASSLTSYGYTF. The CDR3 DNA is TGTGCCAGCAGTTTAACAAGCTATGGCTACACCTTC.

The chain carries TRBV5-1 and TRBJ1-2; 9 bases match TRBD1. The CDR3 has 15 residues. Germline assignment: CDR1 SGHRS and CDR2 YFSETQ. Trimming took 4 bases from V and 5 from J; bases not matched to a gene: 9. The CDR3 sequence is CASSLNTGGLYGYTF. CDR3 in DNA: TGCGCCAGCAGCCTAAATACAGGGGGCCTATATGGCTACACCTTC.

V is TRBV25-1 and J is TRBJ2-2; tentatively, D is TRBD1 (6 bases). The V gene's germline CDR1 is MGHDK and CDR2 SYGVNS. CDR3 length: 15 residues. The ends were cut back, 4 bases at V and 6 bases at J, with 15 bases in the middle. The CDR3 sequence: CASSGPTGYAGELFF. Written as DNA, the CDR3 is TGTGCCAGCAGTGGGCCCACAGGGTACGCCGGGGAGCTGTTTTTT.

This chain joins TRBV27 and TRBJ2-3; TRBD2 aligns across 11 bases. The CDR3 is 16 residues long. Trimming cost V 3 bases and J 2 bases; bases outside gene matches: 4. Germline loops: CDR1 MNHEY, CDR2 SMNVEV (reference sequence). The chain's CDR3 is CASSFLLAGVTDTQYF. CDR3 in DNA: TGTGCCAGCAGTTTTCTACTAGCGGGAGTCACAGATACGCAGTATTTT.

The rearrangement links TRBV7-8 to TRBJ1-2, with 9 positions matching TRBD1. Germline V gene data show CDR1 as SGHVS and CDR2 as FQNEAQ. Trimming at V came to 5 bases and at J to 2 bases, leaving 3 bases not matched to a gene. The CDR3 has 14 residues. Here the CDR3 DNA reads TGTGCCAGCAGCAAGACAGGGGGGAACTATGGCTACACCTTC. It encodes CASSKTGGNYGYTF. The whole variable domain, remainder taken from reference TRBV7-8 and TRBJ1-2, is GAGVSQSPRYKVAKRGQDVALRCDPISGHVSLFWYQQALGQGPEFLTYFQNEAQLDKSGLPSDRFFAERPEGSVSTLKIQRTQQEDSAVYLCASSKTGGNYGYTFGSGTRLTVV.